The rows below give T cell receptor beta chains drawn from one sample of a study of monozygotic twins with inflammatory bowel disease. TCRdb reanalyzed the 5' RACE reads and collapses them to one entry per CDR3 protein, without DNA. The sample includes some 300,000 distinct CDR3 sequences. Sequencing was carried out using blood. The source is a human donor with ulcerative colitis or Crohn's disease, or a healthy co-twin of an affected twin (not recorded which). The CDR3 runs from the conserved cysteine through the conserved F or W. Each record gives: CDR3 protein, V gene, J gene.

CDR3 protein: CASSERWLAGGNEQFF
V gene: TRBV10-2
J gene: TRBJ2-1

CDR3 protein: CASSTPGGGNTEAFF
V gene: TRBV19
J gene: TRBJ1-1

CDR3 protein: CASSLGGLDYGYTF
V gene: TRBV5-4
J gene: TRBJ1-2

CDR3 protein: CSARAGGQVGELFF
V gene: TRBV20-1
J gene: TRBJ2-2

CDR3 protein: CSASVRDRTEAFF
V gene: TRBV20-1
J gene: TRBJ1-1

CDR3 protein: CASGDRHSTGELFF
V gene: TRBV28
J gene: TRBJ2-2

CDR3 protein: CASSDADNKPSYEQYF
V gene: TRBV6-1
J gene: TRBJ2-7

CDR3 protein: CASVRDRGNNEQFF
V gene: TRBV28
J gene: TRBJ2-1

CDR3 protein: CASSLAVSRQETQYF
V gene: TRBV5-1
J gene: TRBJ2-5

CDR3 protein: CSARDMRGSNIQYF
V gene: TRBV20-1
J gene: TRBJ2-4

CDR3 protein: CASSQERQTNTGELFF
V gene: TRBV4-3
J gene: TRBJ2-2

CDR3 protein: CAISDPHPSPSYEQYF
V gene: TRBV10-3
J gene: TRBJ2-7

CDR3 protein: CASKDTGSSYEQYF
V gene: TRBV28
J gene: TRBJ2-7

CDR3 protein: CASSPPRFEQYF
V gene: TRBV7-9
J gene: TRBJ2-7

CDR3 protein: CAISAGPSRNEQFF
V gene: TRBV10-3
J gene: TRBJ2-1

CDR3 protein: CSVEASDRGYEQYF
V gene: TRBV29-1
J gene: TRBJ2-7

CDR3 protein: CASRPGRITDTQYF
V gene: TRBV28
J gene: TRBJ2-3

CDR3 protein: CASSFTGDSKNIQYF
V gene: TRBV6-5
J gene: TRBJ2-4

CDR3 protein: CASTSGTGETGELFF
V gene: TRBV27
J gene: TRBJ2-2

CDR3 protein: CASSQETGHGYEQYF
V gene: TRBV4-1
J gene: TRBJ2-7